This TCR beta chain is from a study of shared clonotypes between healthy human individuals. Study overall: Samples came from a couple of female and three male donors aged 18 to 49. There were three CD4 naive, three CD4 memory, two CD8 naive and one CD8 memory plates per donor. General study results and limits: For sorted subsets, rarefaction showed incomplete sequencing despite large depth.

Worth noting for this clone: The antigen is unknown.

Using immunoSEQ multiplex PCR, the repertoire was profiled, and TCRdb retains in-frame clones only, with some absent. In the table there are approximately 700,000 clones, about three quarters of which are singletons. Germline CDR1 reads SGHRS; CDR2 reads YFSETQ. The V end was cut by 0 bases, the J end by 0 bases, with 6 bases between. CDR3 length: 15 residues. The sequence was collected from a woman younger than 45 in good health. The material sequenced was memory CD4+ T cells sorted from blood. Stated subset: CD45RA-negative fraction. The chain carries TRBV5-1 and TRBJ2-2, with D unresolved. The DNA for the CDR3 is TGCGCCAGCAGCTTGGACACACCGAACACCGGGGAGCTGTTTTTT. It yields the protein CASSLDTPNTGELFF.